This TCR beta chain emerged from a study of Tregs in tolerant kidney transplant recipients (dated by TCRdb to the late 2010s). A note on the overall study: The study used TCRbeta sequencing to identify donor-specific regulatory T cells before combined kidney and bone marrow transplantation, then tracked those cells after transplant. The paper as a whole reports these results and caveats: Donor-specific Treg expansion exceeded global Treg expansion in tolerant patients, suggesting antigen-driven rather than nonspecific expansion. For some patients, the PCR primers changed as time went on, which meant samples from those patients could not be compared with one another at the nucleotide level. Expanding Tregs with activated donor B cells appeared to identify the most biologically relevant and donor-specific TCRbeta repertoire. Because only a small number of patients were included, the study had limitations, and the results will need to be validated in larger populations as well as under other immunosuppression protocols. Biological reproducibility was not directly addressed, though technical replication error appeared minimal.

As concerns this clone: The clone's antigen remains unknown. Per-base qualities were not stored, and no clone one base away is much larger.

Related donors were used in the transplants with nonmyeloablative bone marrow transplantation, and mixed chimerism was transient in the human trials. Thawed PBMCs were FACS-sorted into unstimulated Tregs (CD4+CD25+CD127-), CD4+ non-Tregs (CD4+CD25-), CD4 cells and CD8 cells. The patients were a few recipients of combined kidney and bone marrow transplants from the ITN036ST trial, and samples were available only from these trial subjects. Healthy control blood was separated into PBMCs by Ficoll density gradient and cryopreserved, and patient PBMCs were collected both before and after transplant. For TCRbeta CDR3 sequencing, genomic DNA was extracted from sorted cells using the QIAGEN DNeasy Blood and Tissue Kit. High-throughput TCRbeta CDR3 sequencing was carried out commercially through immunoSEQ, with PCR amplification with bias correction and internal controls included. The published analysis was carried out like this. Unique productive TCRbeta sequences were defined by CDR3 nucleotide sequence when primers matched and otherwise by CDR3 amino acid sequence together with Vbeta and Jbeta genes. To correct sorting error, sequences shared between sorted populations at a frequency ratio of 2:1 or less were removed; the rest were assigned to the higher population. Donor-reactive sequences were defined as at least 5-fold expanded in CFSE-low cells versus unstimulated cells, with frequency of at least 0.01% in CFSE-low cells. Repertoire divergence was quantified by Jensen-Shannon divergence using the top 100 TCRbeta sequences ranked by frequency. For samples with multiple sequencing runs, sorting error was corrected in each run separately before the runs were combined. Entries here come from immuneACCESS through TCRdb and include only in-frame sequences with V and J called. Some clones fail to appear in such tables; in the studies checked, an unresolved V gene covers under half of the shortfall, and the cause of the remainder is unknown. The D gene and trimming were derived from the DNA, and the V and J assignments and clone size from that table. The sample table shows roughly 86,000 clones, and roughly 93% are seen once. The ten largest account for about 1.5% of the sample.

Taken from cysteine to phenylalanine, the CDR3 has 14 residues. Only the CDR3 part of the read is kept: 42 bases, read in frame from the first base. From V the trimming removes 2 bases and from J it removes 9 bases, while the gene matches leave 8 bases of the junction unaccounted for. CDR1 SGHDT and CDR2 YYEEEE are derived from the germline V gene. The material was CD4+ T cells from blood (PBMCs), obtained 12 months after the transplant. The chain uses TRBV5-6 and TRBJ1-2, and TRBD1 matches 9 of the central bases. The sequence derives from a human patient who received a combined kidney and bone marrow transplant. After a transplant, the donor of the graft may account for some T cells. This receptor carries the CDR3 CASSFGGQGIRYTF. The DNA reads as follows: TGTGCCAGCAGCTTCGGGGGACAGGGTATCCGCTACACCTTC.